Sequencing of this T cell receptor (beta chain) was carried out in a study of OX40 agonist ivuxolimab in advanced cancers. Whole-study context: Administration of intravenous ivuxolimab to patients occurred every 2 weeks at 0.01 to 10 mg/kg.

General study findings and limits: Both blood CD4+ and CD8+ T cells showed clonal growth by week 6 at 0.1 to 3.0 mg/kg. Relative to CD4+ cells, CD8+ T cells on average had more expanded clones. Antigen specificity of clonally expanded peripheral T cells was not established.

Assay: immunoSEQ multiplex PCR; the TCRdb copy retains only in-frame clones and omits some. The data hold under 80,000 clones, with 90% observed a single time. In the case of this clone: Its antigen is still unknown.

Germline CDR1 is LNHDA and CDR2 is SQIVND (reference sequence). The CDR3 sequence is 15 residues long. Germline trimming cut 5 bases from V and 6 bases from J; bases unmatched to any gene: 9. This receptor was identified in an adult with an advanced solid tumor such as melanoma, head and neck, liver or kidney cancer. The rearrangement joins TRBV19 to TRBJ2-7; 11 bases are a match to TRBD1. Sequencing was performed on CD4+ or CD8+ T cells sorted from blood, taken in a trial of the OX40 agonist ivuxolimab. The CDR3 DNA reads TGTGCCAGTAGTCCGATGGACAGGGGGCGAGGCGAGCAGTACTTC. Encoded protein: CASSPMDRGRGEQYF.